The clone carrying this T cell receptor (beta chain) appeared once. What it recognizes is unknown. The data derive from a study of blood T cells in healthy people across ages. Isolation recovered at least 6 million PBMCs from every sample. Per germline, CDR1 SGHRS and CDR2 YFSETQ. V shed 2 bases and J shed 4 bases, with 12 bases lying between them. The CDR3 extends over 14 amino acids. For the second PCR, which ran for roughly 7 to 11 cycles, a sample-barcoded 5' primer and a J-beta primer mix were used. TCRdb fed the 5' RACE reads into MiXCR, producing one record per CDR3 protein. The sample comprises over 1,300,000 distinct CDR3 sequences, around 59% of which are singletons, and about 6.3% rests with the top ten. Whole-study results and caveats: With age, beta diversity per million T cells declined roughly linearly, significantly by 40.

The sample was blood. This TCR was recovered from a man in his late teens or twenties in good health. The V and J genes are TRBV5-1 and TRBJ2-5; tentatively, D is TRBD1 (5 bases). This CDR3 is CASSFAGYLETQYF. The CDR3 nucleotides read TGCGCCAGCAGCTTCGCAGGGTATCTAGAGACCCAGTACTTC.